The entry that follows covers one T cell receptor beta chain sequence. Partitioning of CD4+ cells yielded a CD45RA+ naive subset and a CD45RA-negative memory subset. This entry is derived from a study of shared clonotypes between healthy human individuals. Assay used: immunoSEQ multiplex PCR; TCRdb lists only in-frame clones, some missing. The sample shows roughly 1,100,000 clones, around 76% of them seen only once. V lost 3 bases to trimming and J lost 5 bases; unmatched junction nucleotides: 8. Germline V lookup: CDR1 SNHLY, CDR2 FYNNEI. The CDR3 has 15 amino acids. The sequencing input was memory CD4+ T cells sorted from blood. Subset specified: CD45RA-negative fraction. The J gene is TRBJ1-1, the V gene TRBV2, with 8 bases fitting TRBD1. The sequence was obtained from a young man in good health. The CDR3 here is CASSEEQGVGTEAFF. Written as DNA, the CDR3 is TGTGCCAGCAGTGAGGAACAGGGGGTCGGGACTGAAGCTTTCTTT. The complete variable domain, with remaining parts taken from reference TRBV2 and TRBJ1-1, reads EPEVTQTPSHQVTQMGQEVILRCVPISNHLYFYWYRQILGQKVEFLVSFYNNEISEKSEIFDDQFSVERPDGSNFTLKIRSTKLEDSAMYFCASSEEQGVGTEAFFGQGTRLTVV.